A single sample gave rise to the 30 T cell receptor beta chains below, sequenced in a study of technical replicates of blood from a handful of donors. Using immunoSEQ multiplex PCR, the repertoire was profiled, and TCRdb retains in-frame clones only, with some absent. The sample contains over 45,000 clones, 92% of which appear only once. Sample: PBMCs. The receptor set was obtained from a human donor in good health. Some clones in this sample may be carry-over from other donors' samples.

The V call is TRBV5-4, the J call TRBJ2-7, with 12 bases lining up with TRBD1. Trimming cost V 0 bases and J 7 bases; bases outside gene matches: 5. Germline V gene lookup returns CDR1 SGHNT and CDR2 YYREEE (reference sequence). The CDR3 sequence is 15 residues long. In DNA, the CDR3 is TGTGCCAGCAGCTTGGGGGGACAGGGGGCATGGGAGCAGTACTTC. Amino acids: CASSLGGQGAWEQYF.

V is TRBV30 and J is TRBJ1-2; D call uncertain. Germline V lookup: CDR1 GTSNPN, CDR2 SVGIG (reference sequence). V dropped 2 bases and J dropped 4 bases, with 11 bases sitting between them. This CDR3 is built from 13 residues. CDR3 sequence (DNA): TGTGCCTGGAGTTTGGAGAGGTCCTATGGCTACACCTTC. Encoded protein: CAWSLERSYGYTF.

This chain connects TRBV5-4 to TRBJ2-1, with 9 bases lining up with TRBD2. V gave up 0 bases and J gave up 2 bases; unmatched junction bases: 3. This CDR3 is 16 amino acids long. CDR1 is SGHNT, CDR2 YYREEE, per germline (reference sequence). This CDR3 reads CASSLALAGPYNEQFF. CDR3 coding DNA: TGTGCCAGCAGCTTGGCTCTAGCGGGACCCTACAATGAGCAGTTCTTC. The full variable domain, completed using reference TRBV5-4 and TRBJ2-1, is ETGVTQSPTHLIKTRGQQVTLRCSSQSGHNTVSWYQQALGQGPQFIFQYYREEENGRGNFPPRFSGLQFPNYSSELNVNALELDDSALYLCASSLALAGPYNEQFFGPGTRLTVL.

The rearrangement uses TRBV11-3 and TRBJ1-2; D remains ambiguous. The CDR3 is 13 amino acids. Between the trimmed V and J ends, which lost 5 bases and 2 bases, there was a span of 9 bases. CDR1 SGHNT and CDR2 YENEEA come from the germline V gene. Here the CDR3 DNA reads TGTGCCAGCAGCCAGGCGGGCAACTATGGCTACACCTTC. It yields the protein CASSQAGNYGYTF.

This clone was counted a single time. The V gene is TRBV7-6, the J gene TRBJ1-1, with unresolved D. The CDR3 has 15 amino acids. In germline, CDR1 is SGHVS, CDR2 FNYEAQ. The germline V and J ends were trimmed by 5 bases and 0 bases, with 13 bases remaining between them. In nucleotides, the CDR3 is TGTGCCAGCAGCCGTAGGGAGGGATTGAACACTGAAGCTTTCTTT. Encoded protein: CASSRREGLNTEAFF. The full variable domain, with the rest looked up from reference TRBV7-6 and TRBJ1-1, is GAGVSQSPRYKVTKRGQDVALRCDPISGHVSLYWYRQALGQGPEFLTYFNYEAQQDKSGLPNDRFSAERPEGSISTLTIQRTEQRDSAMYRCASSRREGLNTEAFFGQGTRLTVV.

This clone appeared a single time. V usage is TRBV4-1 and J usage is TRBJ2-7, with 7 bases that match TRBD2. CDR3 length equals 15 residues. The germline V gene has CDR1 MGHRA and CDR2 YSYEKL. The ends lost 0 bases at V and 6 bases at J; junction bases unmatched: 8. The CDR3 spells CASSQEGRGTTEQYF. CDR3 nucleotides: TGCGCCAGCAGCCAAGAGGGGAGGGGCACTACCGAGCAGTACTTC.

The rearrangement links TRBV7-9 to TRBJ1-1; TRBD1 matches 7 bases. Trimming cost V 5 bases and J 4 bases; bases outside gene matches: 10. This CDR3 has 15 amino acids. Per the germline V gene, CDR1 is SEHNR and CDR2 is FQNEAQ (reference sequence). The DNA for the CDR3 is TGTGCCAGCAGCCCACCCGTAGGGACAGTCACTGAAGCTTTCTTT. This codes for CASSPPVGTVTEAFF.

This clone was detected once. The gene calls are TRBV4-2 and TRBJ1-4; unclear D gene. V lost 0 bases and J lost 1, with 15 bases in between. The germline gives CDR1 LGHNA, CDR2 YNFKEQ. The CDR3 spans 18 residues. Here the CDR3 reads CASSQERVLGITNEKLFF. The CDR3 nucleotides read TGTGCCAGCAGCCAAGAGAGGGTATTAGGGATAACTAATGAAAAACTGTTTTTT.

V gene TRBV9 combines with J gene TRBJ2-7, with 9 bases that match TRBD2. Germline values: CDR1 SGDLS, CDR2 YYNGEE. J gave up 4 bases and V 5 bases, and 10 bases lay outside the gene matches. CDR3 length: 15 residues. The CDR3 sequence is CASSGGSAGGYEQYF. The CDR3 region has the DNA TGTGCCAGCAGTGGGGGATCAGCGGGGGGATACGAGCAGTACTTC.

The rearrangement joins TRBV30 to TRBJ2-1, with D possibly TRBD2 on 5 matching bases. Germline CDR1 reads GTSNPN; CDR2 reads SVGIG (reference sequence). V was cut by 4 bases and J by 8 bases, with 27 bases left in between. This CDR3 is 17 amino acids long. The CDR3 DNA reads as TGTGCCTGGAACAGCCCCGGACTCGGACGCGTAACCCATGAGCAGTTCTTC. This sequence encodes CAWNSPGLGRVTHEQFF.

This rearrangement joins TRBV7-8 to TRBJ2-1; 12 bases agree with TRBD2. The V gene's germline CDR1 is SGHVS and CDR2 FQNEAQ. J gave up 15 bases and V 5 bases, and 8 bases lay outside the gene matches. The CDR3 is made up of 13 amino acids. The CDR3 DNA follows: TGTGCCAGCAGCCACTCTAGCGGGGGGGTGTCGTTCTTC. It translates to CASSHSSGGVSFF.

The chain has TRBV6-5 and TRBJ2-7, with TRBD2 matching 13 bases. CDR1 is MNHEY, CDR2 SVGAGI, per germline. V shed 5 bases, J shed 5 bases, and the junction held 6 bases outside the gene matches. This CDR3 comprises 15 residues. CDR3 protein: CASSPRTSGSHEQYF. The DNA of the CDR3 is TGTGCCAGCAGTCCCCGGACTAGCGGGAGTCACGAGCAGTACTTC.

The genes are TRBV5-1 and TRBJ2-7; D not resolved. The ends were cut back, 0 bases at V and 5 bases at J, with 9 bases in the middle. CDR3 length equals 13 residues. Germline V gene data show CDR1 as SGHRS and CDR2 as YFSETQ. Here the CDR3 reads CASSLVPEDEQYF. The CDR3 region has the DNA TGCGCCAGCAGCTTGGTCCCAGAGGACGAGCAGTACTTC.

The chain couples TRBV19 to TRBJ2-7; D unclear. This CDR3 is built from 14 residues. The V end lost 5 bases, the J end lost 4 bases, and 15 bases lay between the germline ends. The germline V gene has CDR1 LNHDA and CDR2 SQIVND (reference sequence). The CDR3 here is CASSLRIIYYEQYF. In nucleotides, the CDR3 is TGTGCCAGTAGTCTGCGGATCATATATTACGAGCAGTACTTC.

The chain carries TRBV5-1 and TRBJ2-5; D unresolved. Germline V gene sequence: CDR1 SGHRS, CDR2 YFSETQ. Trimming pared 0 bases from V and 1 base from J, leaving 7 bases between. This CDR3 comprises 14 residues. This CDR3 reads CASSLEGGQETQYF. Here the CDR3 DNA reads TGCGCCAGCAGCTTGGAAGGCGGCCAAGAGACCCAGTACTTC.

The CDR3 DNA reads as TGTGCCAGCAGCCAAGGGCTTGGGCCAAGCACCTCCTACAATGAGCAGTTCTTC. Translated: CASSQGLGPSTSYNEQFF. The rearrangement links TRBV4-2 to TRBJ2-1; D gene uncertain. V dropped 1 base and J dropped 0 bases, with 16 bases sitting between them. This CDR3 is 18 amino acids long. The germline V gene encodes CDR1 LGHNA and CDR2 YNFKEQ.

The V and J genes are TRBV6-6 and TRBJ2-7; 8 bases map to TRBD1. Germline V gene sequence: CDR1 MNHNY, CDR2 SVGAGI (reference sequence). The CDR3 length is 14 residues. The ends lost 9 bases at V and 0 bases at J; junction bases unmatched: 7. CDR3 DNA: TGTGCCAGTGGGCGGGACAGGAGCTCCTACGAGCAGTACTTC. Translating it yields CASGRDRSSYEQYF.

Details on this clone: Other DNA sequences in the same sample also yield this CDR3. This rearrangement joins TRBV7-2 to TRBJ1-3; the D is unclear. From germline, CDR1 is SGHTA and CDR2 FQGNSA. The CDR3 spans 13 residues. The V end was cut by 2 bases, the J end by 4 bases, with 6 bases between. The CDR3: CASSLSRGNTIYF. The CDR3 bases are TGTGCCAGCAGCTTATCCCGGGGAAACACCATATATTTT. Together with reference TRBV7-2 and TRBJ1-3, the CDR3 gives the full variable domain: GAGVSQSPSNKVTEKGKDVELRCDPISGHTALYWYRQSLGQGLEFLIYFQGNSAPDKSGLPSDRFSAERTGGSVSTLTIQRTQQEDSAVYLCASSLSRGNTIYFGEGSWLTVV.

The chain employs TRBV6-1 and TRBJ1-5; the D is unclear. Trimming took 1 base from V and 2 from J, leaving 15 bases between them. Germline CDR1 MNHNS, CDR2 SASEGT. The CDR3 length is 17 residues. CDR3 region: CASSEVSGWEGNQPQHF. The CDR3 DNA sequence: TGTGCCAGCAGTGAAGTCAGCGGGTGGGAGGGCAATCAGCCCCAGCATTTT.

The chain uses TRBV19 and TRBJ1-3; D not certain. Trimming cost V 6 bases and J 0 bases, with 3 bases left between them. Looked up from germline, CDR1 is LNHDA and CDR2 is SQIVND (reference sequence). The CDR3 loop spans 12 amino acids. In DNA, the CDR3 is TGTGCCAGTAGGAGCTCTGGAAACACCATATATTTT. As protein: CASRSSGNTIYF.

The genes are TRBV18 and TRBJ1-2, with 10 nucleotides matching TRBD1. The CDR3 contains 16 residues. With 3 bases clipped from V and 5 bases from J, the junction kept 9 bases outside the gene matches. Per germline, CDR1 KGHSH and CDR2 LQKENI. The DNA of the CDR3 is TGTGCCAGCTCACCGCAGGGGACAGGGGATAATTATGGCTACACCTTC. This codes for CASSPQGTGDNYGYTF.

The chain couples TRBV2 to TRBJ2-2, with 11 bases fitting TRBD2. In germline, CDR1 is SNHLY, CDR2 FYNNEI. Germline trimming cut 6 bases from V and 3 bases from J; bases unmatched to any gene: 12. The CDR3 has 18 amino acids. The CDR3 loop reads CASSHKGLAAQDTGELFF. CDR3 DNA sequence: TGTGCCAGCAGCCACAAGGGACTAGCGGCCCAGGACACCGGGGAGCTGTTTTTT. The full variable domain, with the rest looked up from reference TRBV2 and TRBJ2-2, is EPEVTQTPSHQVTQMGQEVILRCVPISNHLYFYWYRQILGQKVEFLVSFYNNEISEKSEIFDDQFSVERPDGSNFTLKIRSTKLEDSAMYFCASSHKGLAAQDTGELFFGEGSRLTVL.

The chain recombines TRBV5-5 with TRBJ2-7; 7 bases match TRBD2. Per germline, CDR1 SGHKS and CDR2 YYEKEE (reference sequence). The CDR3 is 14 amino acids. V gave up 0 bases and J gave up 4 bases; unmatched junction bases: 4. CDR3 sequence (DNA): TGTGCCAGCAGCTTGGCGGGGGGTCTATACGAGCAGTACTTC. It specifies CASSLAGGLYEQYF.

The count of this clone is one. The rearrangement uses TRBV6-1 and TRBJ2-5; D is unresolved. CDR3 length: 12 amino acids. Trimming shortened V by 6 bases and J by 2 bases, and 7 bases separated the two germline ends. Per germline, CDR1 MNHNS and CDR2 SASEGT. This chain's CDR3 is CASRYWQETQYF. The CDR3 nucleotides are TGTGCCAGCAGGTACTGGCAAGAGACCCAGTACTTC.

The chain links TRBV7-9 to TRBJ2-4, with a tentative D call TRBD2 (6 bases). Germline loops: CDR1 SEHNR, CDR2 FQNEAQ (reference sequence). CDR3 length: 14 residues. Trimming took 0 bases from V and 6 from J, leaving 9 bases between them. The CDR3, as DNA: TGTGCCAGCAGCTTAGCCGGGAGCGGAAACATTCAGTACTTC. Residues: CASSLAGSGNIQYF. The whole variable domain, remainder taken from reference TRBV7-9 and TRBJ2-4, is DTGVSQNPRHKITKRGQNVTFRCDPISEHNRLYWYRQTLGQGPEFLTYFQNEAQLEKSRLLSDRFSAERPKGSFSTLEIQRTEQGDSAMYLCASSLAGSGNIQYFGAGTRLSVL.

V is TRBV5-1 and J is TRBJ1-2, with D tentatively TRBD1 (5 bases). Trimming took off 4 bases at V and 6 bases at J, with 16 bases between the two ends. Germline CDR1 SGHRS, CDR2 YFSETQ. The CDR3 length is 14 residues. CDR3 coding DNA: TGCGCCAGCAGCCGGGGGGGGAGCTCAAATGGCTACACCTTC. It is translated as CASSRGGSSNGYTF.

This clone is a singleton in its sample. The chain carries TRBV27 and TRBJ1-1; D not certain. Germline V gene sequence: CDR1 MNHEY, CDR2 SMNVEV (reference sequence). The CDR3 sequence is 14 residues long. Trimming pared 5 bases from V and 1 base from J, leaving 11 bases between. CDR3 in amino acids: CASSLAGKNTEAFF. The CDR3, as DNA: TGTGCCAGCAGTCTGGCGGGGAAGAACACTGAAGCTTTCTTT.

The CDR3 DNA is TGTGCCAGCAGCAAAGCGCCTAGCTCGGCCTACAATGAGCAGTTCTTC. It specifies CASSKAPSSAYNEQFF. The chain recombines TRBV21-1 with TRBJ2-1; the tabulated D call, TRBD2, remains unverified against the DNA. TRBV21-1 is recorded as a pseudogene. The CDR3 runs 16 residues.

The genes are TRBV6-1 and TRBJ1-2; 7 bases map to TRBD1. The V gene end was trimmed by 6 bases and the J gene end by 4 bases; junction bases not matched to a gene: 5. There are 13 residues in the CDR3. Germline V gene sequence: CDR1 MNHNS, CDR2 SASEGT. Here the CDR3 DNA reads TGTGCCAGCAGGGCCGGGACAGTCTATGGCTACACCTTC. It encodes CASRAGTVYGYTF.

The chain has TRBV13 and TRBJ2-3, with 10 positions matching TRBD1. The J segment lost 2 bases and the V segment lost 4 bases, leaving 3 bases of the junction unmatched. The CDR3 sequence is 15 residues long. Looked up from germline, CDR1 is PRHDT and CDR2 is FYEKMQ (reference sequence). The CDR3 DNA sequence: TGTGCCAGCAGCTCGGACAGGGGGATCACAGATACGCAGTATTTT. Protein product: CASSSDRGITDTQYF. Supplemented by reference TRBV13 and TRBJ2-3, the full variable domain reads AAGVIQSPRHLIKEKRETATLKCYPIPRHDTVYWYQQGPGQDPQFLISFYEKMQSDKGSIPDRFSAQQFSDYHSELNMSSLELGDSALYFCASSSDRGITDTQYFGPGTRLTVL.